These T cell receptor beta chains were read from a single sample in a study of T-cell reconstitution after alpha-beta-depleted transplantation in children. TCRdb independently ran MiXCR on the PCR reads; one entry per CDR3 protein. The sample records more than 400,000 distinct CDR3 sequences, over 40% being singletons. Sequenced material: PBMCs, taken before TCRalphabeta/CD19-depleted stem cell transplant. These receptors were obtained from a girl aged 2-10 years with aplastic anemia, due to receive a stem cell transplant. Both conserved end residues are part of each CDR3.

v_call: TRBV6-2/TRBV6-3; j_call: TRBJ2-7; cdr3_aa: CASSYSEASYEQYF
v_call: TRBV7-6; j_call: TRBJ2-3; cdr3_aa: CASARLAGGLYTDTQYF
v_call: TRBV18; j_call: TRBJ2-5; cdr3_aa: CASSPIRAETQYF
v_call: TRBV5-6; j_call: TRBJ1-6; cdr3_aa: CASSLGGRNSPLHF
v_call: TRBV2; j_call: TRBJ2-7; cdr3_aa: CASSEAMGNYEQYF
v_call: TRBV28; j_call: TRBJ2-7; cdr3_aa: CASMNTYEQYF
v_call: TRBV7-2; j_call: TRBJ1-5; cdr3_aa: CASSLAPGRGNQPQHF
v_call: TRBV6-1; j_call: TRBJ2-2; cdr3_aa: CASIEDGRPNTGELFF
v_call: TRBV10-3; j_call: TRBJ2-7; cdr3_aa: CAIAQSRFRFYEQYF
v_call: TRBV9; j_call: TRBJ2-2; cdr3_aa: CASSVFSGELFF
v_call: TRBV20-1; j_call: TRBJ2-5; cdr3_aa: CSAIDRDLSSPLETQYF
v_call: TRBV29-1; j_call: TRBJ2-7; cdr3_aa: CSVEDSGRGYEQYF
v_call: TRBV6-1; j_call: TRBJ2-5; cdr3_aa: CAIGTLYQETQYF